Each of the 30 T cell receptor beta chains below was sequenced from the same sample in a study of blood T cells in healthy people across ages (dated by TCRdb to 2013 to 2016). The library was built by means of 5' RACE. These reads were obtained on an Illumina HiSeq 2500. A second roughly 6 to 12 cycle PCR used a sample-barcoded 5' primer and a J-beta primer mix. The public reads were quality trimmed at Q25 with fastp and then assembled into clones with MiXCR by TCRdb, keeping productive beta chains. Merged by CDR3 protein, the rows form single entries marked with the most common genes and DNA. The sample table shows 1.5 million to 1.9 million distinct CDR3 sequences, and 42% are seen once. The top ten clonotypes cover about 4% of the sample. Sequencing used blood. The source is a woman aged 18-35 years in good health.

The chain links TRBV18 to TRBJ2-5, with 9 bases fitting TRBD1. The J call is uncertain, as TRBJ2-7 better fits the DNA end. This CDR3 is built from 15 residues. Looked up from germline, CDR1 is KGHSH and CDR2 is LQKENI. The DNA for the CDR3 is TGTGCCAGCTCACCCGGGACAGGGATACCCTACGAGCAGTACTTC. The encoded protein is CASSPGTGIPYEQYF.

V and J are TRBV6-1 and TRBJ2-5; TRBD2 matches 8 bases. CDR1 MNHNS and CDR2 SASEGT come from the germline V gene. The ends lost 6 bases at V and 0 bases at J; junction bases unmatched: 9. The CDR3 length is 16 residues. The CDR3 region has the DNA TGTGCCAGCAGGGTTTCGGGCGGGAGGTACCAAGAGACCCAGTACTTC. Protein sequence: CASRVSGGRYQETQYF.

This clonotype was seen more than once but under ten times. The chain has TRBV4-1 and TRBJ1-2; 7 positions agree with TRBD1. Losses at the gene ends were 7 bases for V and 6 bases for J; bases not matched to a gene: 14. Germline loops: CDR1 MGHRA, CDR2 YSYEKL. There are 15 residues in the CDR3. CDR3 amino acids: CASKPKEGAGDGYTF. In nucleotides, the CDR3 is TGCGCCAGCAAACCAAAGGAGGGGGCTGGCGATGGCTACACCTTC.

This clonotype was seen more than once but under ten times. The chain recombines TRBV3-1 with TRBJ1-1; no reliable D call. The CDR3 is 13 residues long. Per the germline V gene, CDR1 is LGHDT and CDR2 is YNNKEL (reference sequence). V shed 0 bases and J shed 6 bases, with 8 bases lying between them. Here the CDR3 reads CASSQDVIPEAFF. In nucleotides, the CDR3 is TGTGCCAGCAGCCAAGATGTAATCCCTGAAGCTTTCTTT.

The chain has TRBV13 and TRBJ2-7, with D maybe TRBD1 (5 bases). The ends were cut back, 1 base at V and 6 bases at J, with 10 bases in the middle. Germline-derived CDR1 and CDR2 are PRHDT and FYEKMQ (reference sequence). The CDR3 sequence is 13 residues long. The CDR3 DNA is TGTGCCAGCAGCTTAGCTGGGGCAGTCGAGCAGTACTTC. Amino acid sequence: CASSLAGAVEQYF.

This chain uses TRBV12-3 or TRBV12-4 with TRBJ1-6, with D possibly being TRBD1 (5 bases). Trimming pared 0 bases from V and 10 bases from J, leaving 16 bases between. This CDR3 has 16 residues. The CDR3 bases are TGTGCCAGCAGTTTAGCCCTGAGGAATTGGGGGTCACCCCTCCACTTT. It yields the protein CASSLALRNWGSPLHF.

CDR3 amino acids: CASSSLDRVLYEQYF. Here the CDR3 DNA reads TGTGCCAGCAGTTCCCTCGACAGGGTACTCTACGAGCAGTACTTC. The chain couples TRBV6-2 or TRBV6-3 to TRBJ2-7; 7 positions agree with TRBD1. The ends lost 4 bases at V and 3 bases at J; junction bases unmatched: 9. The germline gives CDR1 MNHEY, CDR2 SVGEGT. The CDR3 consists of 15 residues.

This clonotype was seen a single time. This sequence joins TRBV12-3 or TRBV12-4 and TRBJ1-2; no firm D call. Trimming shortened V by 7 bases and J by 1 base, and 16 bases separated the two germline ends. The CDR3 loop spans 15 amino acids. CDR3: CASTLGMTLNYGYTF. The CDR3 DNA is TGTGCCAGCACTCTCGGGATGACGCTTAACTATGGCTACACCTTC.

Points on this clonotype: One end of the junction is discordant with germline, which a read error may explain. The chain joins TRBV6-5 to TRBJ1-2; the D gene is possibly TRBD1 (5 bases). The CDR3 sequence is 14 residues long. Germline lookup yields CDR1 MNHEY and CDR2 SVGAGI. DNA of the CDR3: TGTGCCAGCACTTACCGACAGAGCAGCTATGGCTACACCTTC. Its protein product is CASTYRQSSYGYTF.

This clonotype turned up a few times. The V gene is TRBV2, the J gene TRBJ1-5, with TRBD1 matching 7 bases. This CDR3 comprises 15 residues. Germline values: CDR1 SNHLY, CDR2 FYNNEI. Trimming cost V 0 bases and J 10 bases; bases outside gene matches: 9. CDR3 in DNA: TGTGCCAGCAGTGAAGCGACAGGGCCCAAGGATCCCCAGCATTTT. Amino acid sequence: CASSEATGPKDPQHF.

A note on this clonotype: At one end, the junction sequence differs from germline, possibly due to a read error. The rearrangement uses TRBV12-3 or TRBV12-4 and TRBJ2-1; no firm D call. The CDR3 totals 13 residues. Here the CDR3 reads CANSWRSYNEQFF. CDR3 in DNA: TGTGCCAACAGTTGGCGCTCCTACAATGAGCAGTTCTTC.

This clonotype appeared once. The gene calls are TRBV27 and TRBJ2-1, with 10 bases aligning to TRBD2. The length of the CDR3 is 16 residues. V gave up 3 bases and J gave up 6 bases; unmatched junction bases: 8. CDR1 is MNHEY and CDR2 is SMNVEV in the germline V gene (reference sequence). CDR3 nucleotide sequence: TGTGCCAGCAGTTTGGGAGCGGGAGGGCAGGGCAATGAGCAGTTCTTC. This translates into CASSLGAGGQGNEQFF.

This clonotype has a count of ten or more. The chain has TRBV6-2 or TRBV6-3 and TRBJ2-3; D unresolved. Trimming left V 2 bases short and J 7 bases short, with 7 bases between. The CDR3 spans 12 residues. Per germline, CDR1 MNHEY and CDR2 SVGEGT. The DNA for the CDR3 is TGTGCCAGCAGTTACCCCGGCCATACGCAGTATTTT. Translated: CASSYPGHTQYF.

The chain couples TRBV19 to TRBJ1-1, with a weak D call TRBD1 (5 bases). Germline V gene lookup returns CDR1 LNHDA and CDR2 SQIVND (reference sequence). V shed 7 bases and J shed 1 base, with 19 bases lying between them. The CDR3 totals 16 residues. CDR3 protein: CASIDDGGVRNTEAFF. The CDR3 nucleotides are TGTGCCAGTATCGACGACGGAGGGGTTAGGAACACTGAAGCTTTCTTT.

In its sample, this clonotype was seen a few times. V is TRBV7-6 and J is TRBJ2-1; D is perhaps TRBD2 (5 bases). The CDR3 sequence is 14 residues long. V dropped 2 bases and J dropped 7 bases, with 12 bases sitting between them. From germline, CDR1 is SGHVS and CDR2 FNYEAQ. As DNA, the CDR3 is TGTGCCAGCAGCTTATACGGACTTACGAATGAGCAGTTCTTC. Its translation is CASSLYGLTNEQFF.

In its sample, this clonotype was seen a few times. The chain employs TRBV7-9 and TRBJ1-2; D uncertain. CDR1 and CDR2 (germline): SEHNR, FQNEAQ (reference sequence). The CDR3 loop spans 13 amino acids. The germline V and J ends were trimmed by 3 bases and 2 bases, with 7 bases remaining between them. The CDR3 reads CASSLIQNYGYTF. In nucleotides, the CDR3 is TGTGCCAGCAGCTTGATACAGAACTATGGCTACACCTTC.

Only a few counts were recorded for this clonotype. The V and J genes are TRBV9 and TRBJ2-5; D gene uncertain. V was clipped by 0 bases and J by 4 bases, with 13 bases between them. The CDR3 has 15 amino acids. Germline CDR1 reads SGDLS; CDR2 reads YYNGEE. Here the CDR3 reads CASSVEGIARETQYF. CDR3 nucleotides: TGTGCCAGCAGCGTAGAAGGTATTGCACGAGAGACCCAGTACTTC.

CDR3 in amino acids: CASSSTTGLGGYTF. Here the CDR3 DNA reads TGTGCCAGCAGCTCCACCACGGGACTCGGGGGCTACACCTTC. J is TRBJ1-2 and V is TRBV5-6; perhaps TRBD1 as D (5 bases). CDR3 length: 14 residues. CDR1 is SGHDT, CDR2 YYEEEE, per germline. V lost 3 bases, J lost 8 bases, and 17 bases lay in between.

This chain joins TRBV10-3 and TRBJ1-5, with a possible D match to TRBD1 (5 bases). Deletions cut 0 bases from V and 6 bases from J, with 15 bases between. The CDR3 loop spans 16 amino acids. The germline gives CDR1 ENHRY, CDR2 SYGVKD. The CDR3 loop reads CAISESVQGFGQPQHF. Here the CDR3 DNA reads TGTGCCATCAGTGAGTCGGTGCAGGGTTTCGGTCAGCCCCAGCATTTT.

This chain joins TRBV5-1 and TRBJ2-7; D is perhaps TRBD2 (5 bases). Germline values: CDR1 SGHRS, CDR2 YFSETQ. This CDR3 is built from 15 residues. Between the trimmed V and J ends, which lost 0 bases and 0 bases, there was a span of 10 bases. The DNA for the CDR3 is TGCGCCAGCAGCTTGGACTCCGGAGGCTCCTACGAGCAGTACTTC. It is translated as CASSLDSGGSYEQYF.

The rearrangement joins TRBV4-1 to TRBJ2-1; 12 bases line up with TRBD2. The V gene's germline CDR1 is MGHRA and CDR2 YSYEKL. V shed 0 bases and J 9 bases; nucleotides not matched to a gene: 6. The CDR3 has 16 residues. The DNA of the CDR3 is TGCGCCAGCAGCCAAGAAGCTAGCGGGGGGGCCCGTGAGCAGTTCTTC. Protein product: CASSQEASGGAREQFF.

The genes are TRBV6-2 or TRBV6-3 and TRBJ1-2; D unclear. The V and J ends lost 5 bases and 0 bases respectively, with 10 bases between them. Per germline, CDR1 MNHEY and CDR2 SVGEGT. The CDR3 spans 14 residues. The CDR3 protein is CASSDKWANYGYTF. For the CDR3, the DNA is TGTGCCAGCAGTGACAAATGGGCTAACTATGGCTACACCTTC.

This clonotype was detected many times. The CDR3 spells CASSQPTSGKTQYF. CDR3 bases: TGTGCCAGCAGCCAACCGACTAGCGGCAAGACCCAGTACTTC. The chain links TRBV4-2 to TRBJ2-5; 9 bases are shared with TRBD2. The CDR3 runs 14 residues. The germline V gene encodes CDR1 LGHNA and CDR2 YNFKEQ. V shed 2 bases, J shed 6 bases, and the junction held 4 bases outside the gene matches.

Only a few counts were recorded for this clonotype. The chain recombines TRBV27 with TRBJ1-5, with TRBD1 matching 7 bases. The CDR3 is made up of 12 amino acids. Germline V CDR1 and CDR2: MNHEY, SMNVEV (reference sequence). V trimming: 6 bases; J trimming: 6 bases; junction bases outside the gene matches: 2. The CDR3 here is CASRTGIQPQHF. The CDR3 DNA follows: TGTGCCAGCAGGACAGGGATTCAGCCCCAGCATTTT.

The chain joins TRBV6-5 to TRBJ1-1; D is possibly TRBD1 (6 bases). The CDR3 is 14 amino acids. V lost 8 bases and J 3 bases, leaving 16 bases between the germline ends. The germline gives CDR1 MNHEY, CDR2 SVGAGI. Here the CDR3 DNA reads TGTGCCAGCTCACAATACAGGGTGTACACTGAAGCTTTCTTT. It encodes CASSQYRVYTEAFF.

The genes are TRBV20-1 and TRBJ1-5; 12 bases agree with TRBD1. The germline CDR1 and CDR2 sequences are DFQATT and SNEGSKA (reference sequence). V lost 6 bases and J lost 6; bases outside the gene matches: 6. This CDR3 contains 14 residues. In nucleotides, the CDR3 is TGCAGTGCCAACCGGGACAGGGGGCCTCAGCCCCAGCATTTT. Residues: CSANRDRGPQPQHF.

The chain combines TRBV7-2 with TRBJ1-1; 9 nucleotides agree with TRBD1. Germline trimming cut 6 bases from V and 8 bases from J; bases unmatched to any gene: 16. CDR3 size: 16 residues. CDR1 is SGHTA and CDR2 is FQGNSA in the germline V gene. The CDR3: CASRPPGQGGSTEAFF. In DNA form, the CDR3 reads TGTGCCAGCAGACCCCCGGGACAGGGAGGCTCAACGGAAGCTTTCTTT.

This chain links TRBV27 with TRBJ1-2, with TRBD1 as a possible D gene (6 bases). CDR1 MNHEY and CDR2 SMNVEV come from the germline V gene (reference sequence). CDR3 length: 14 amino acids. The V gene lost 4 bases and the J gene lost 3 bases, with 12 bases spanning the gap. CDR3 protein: CASSYRVGDYGYTF. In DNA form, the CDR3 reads TGTGCCAGCAGTTACAGGGTAGGGGACTATGGCTACACCTTC.

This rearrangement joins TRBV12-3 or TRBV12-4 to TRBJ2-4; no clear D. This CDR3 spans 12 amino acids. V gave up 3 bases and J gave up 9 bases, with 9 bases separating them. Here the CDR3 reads CASSFSTRIQYF. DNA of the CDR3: TGTGCCAGCAGTTTTAGCACCCGCATTCAGTACTTC.

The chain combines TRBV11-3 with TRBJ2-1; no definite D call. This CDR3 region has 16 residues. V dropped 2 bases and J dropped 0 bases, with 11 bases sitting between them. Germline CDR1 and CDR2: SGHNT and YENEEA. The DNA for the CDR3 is TGTGCCAGCAGCTTAAGTTACGGCAGCTCCTACAATGAGCAGTTCTTC. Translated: CASSLSYGSSYNEQFF. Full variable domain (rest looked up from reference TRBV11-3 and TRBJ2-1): EAGVVQSPRYKIIEKKQPVAFWCNPISGHNTLYWYLQNLGQGPELLIRYENEEAVDDSQLPKDRFSAERLKGVDSTLKIQPAELGDSAVYLCASSLSYGSSYNEQFFGPGTRLTVL.